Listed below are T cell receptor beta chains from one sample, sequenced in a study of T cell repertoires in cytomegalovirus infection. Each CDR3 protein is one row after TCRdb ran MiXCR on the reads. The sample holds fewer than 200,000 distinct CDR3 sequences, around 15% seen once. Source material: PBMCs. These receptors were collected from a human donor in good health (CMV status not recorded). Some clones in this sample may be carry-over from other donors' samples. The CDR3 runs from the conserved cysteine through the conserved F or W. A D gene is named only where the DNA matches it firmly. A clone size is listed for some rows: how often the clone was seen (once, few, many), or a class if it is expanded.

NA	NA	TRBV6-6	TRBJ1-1	CASSIQAPRAEAFF	TGTGCCAGCAGTATACAGGCCCCTAGGGCTGAAGCTTTCTTT
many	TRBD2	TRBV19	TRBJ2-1	CASSSSGTRNEQFF	TGTGCCAGTAGTTCATCCGGGACTAGAAATGAGCAGTTCTTC
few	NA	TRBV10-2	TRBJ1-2	CASSEQGPYGYTF	TGCGCCAGCAGTGAACAGGGCCCGTATGGCTACACCTTC
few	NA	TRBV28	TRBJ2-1	CASTVGREQFF	TGTGCCAGCACCGTGGGGCGGGAGCAGTTCTTC
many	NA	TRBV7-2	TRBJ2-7	CASSLGGRDEQYF	TGTGCCAGCAGCTTAGGGGGCAGGGACGAGCAGTACTTC
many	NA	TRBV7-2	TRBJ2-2	CASSPVAGELFF	TGTGCCAGCAGCCCAGTGGCCGGGGAGCTGTTTTTT
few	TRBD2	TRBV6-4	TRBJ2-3	CASSDSRLANTQYF	TGTGCCAGCAGTGACTCGCGACTAGCGAATACGCAGTATTTT
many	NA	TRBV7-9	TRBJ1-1	CASSFLPGIRHEAFF	TGTGCCAGCAGCTTTCTGCCAGGGATACGCCATGAAGCTTTCTTT
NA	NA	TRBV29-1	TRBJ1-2	CSVAPGEAF	TGCAGCGTTGCCCCAGGGGAAGCCTTC
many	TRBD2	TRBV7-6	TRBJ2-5	CASSPPASGGQETQYF	TGTGCCAGCAGCCCCCCCGCTAGCGGGGGGCAAGAGACCCAGTACTTC
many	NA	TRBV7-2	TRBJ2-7	CASSSAYEQYF	TGTGCCAGCAGCTCCGCCTACGAGCAGTACTTC
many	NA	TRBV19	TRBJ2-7	CASSYTVSYEQYF	TGTGCCAGTAGTTACACGGTTTCCTACGAGCAGTACTTC
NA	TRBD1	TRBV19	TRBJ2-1	CASSIRFRDRTVDVSYNEQFF	TGTGCCAGTAGTATAAGGTTTAGGGACAGGACCGTTGACGTCTCCTACAATGAGCAGTTCTTC
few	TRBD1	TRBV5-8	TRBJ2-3	CASSWGGTGTDTQYF	TGTGCCAGCAGCTGGGGTGGGACAGGGACGGATACGCAGTATTTT
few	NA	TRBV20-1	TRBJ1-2	CSASYGGLGNGYTF	TGCAGTGCTTCCTATGGGGGCCTCGGAAATGGCTACACCTTC
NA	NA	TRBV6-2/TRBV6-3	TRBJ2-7	CASSMGSTAYEQYF	TGTGCCAGCAGTATGGGCTCTACCGCCTACGAGCAGTACTTC
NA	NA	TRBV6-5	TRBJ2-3	CASSYMSSLPDTQYF	TGTGCCAGCAGTTACATGTCTTCCTTGCCGGATACGCAGTATTTT
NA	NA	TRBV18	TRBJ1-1	CASSPGGGRGDTEAFF	TGTGCCAGCTCACCCGGAGGGGGGCGCGGGGACACTGAAGCTTTCTTT
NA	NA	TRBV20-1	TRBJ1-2	CSASPPYRREVNYGYTF	TGCAGTGCTAGCCCCCCTTACAGGAGGGAGGTGAACTATGGCTACACCTTC
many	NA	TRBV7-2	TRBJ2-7	CASSLSGVSYEQYF	TGTGCCAGCAGCTTATCGGGAGTCTCCTACGAGCAGTACTTC
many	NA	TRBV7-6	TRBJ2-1	CASSLAIGGPYNEQFF	TGTGCCAGCAGCTTAGCCATTGGAGGGCCTTACAATGAGCAGTTCTTC
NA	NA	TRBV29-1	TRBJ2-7	CSVSDTTYEQYF	TGCAGCGTTTCAGACACTACCTACGAGCAGTACTTC
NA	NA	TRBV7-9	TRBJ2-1	CASSLFRDPTSYNEQFF	TGTGCCAGCAGCTTATTCCGGGACCCGACCTCCTACAATGAGCAGTTCTTC
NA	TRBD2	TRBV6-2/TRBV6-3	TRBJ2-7	CASSVLAGATEQYF	TGTGCCAGCAGCGTCTTAGCGGGAGCCACCGAGCAGTACTTC
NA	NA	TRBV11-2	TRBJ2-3	CASSLSQPTDTQYF	TGTGCCAGCAGCTTATCACAGCCTACAGATACGCAGTATTTT
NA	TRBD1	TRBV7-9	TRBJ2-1	CDSSLGGQGTNEQFF	TGTGACAGCAGCTTAGGGGGACAGGGGACCAATGAGCAGTTCTTC
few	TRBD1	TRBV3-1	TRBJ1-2	CASSQDRGRWGYTF	TGTGCCAGCAGCCAAGACAGGGGGAGATGGGGCTACACCTTC
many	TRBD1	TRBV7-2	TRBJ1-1	CASSGRTGFENTEAFF	TGTGCCAGCAGCGGGAGGACAGGGTTCGAGAACACTGAAGCTTTCTTT
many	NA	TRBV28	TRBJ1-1	CASSPPATNTEAFF	TGTGCCAGCAGTCCACCAGCGACCAACACTGAAGCTTTCTTT
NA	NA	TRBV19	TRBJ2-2	CASSTKQGDTGELFF	TGTGCCAGTAGTACAAAACAGGGAGACACCGGGGAGCTGTTTTTT
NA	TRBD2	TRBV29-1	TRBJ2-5	CSVTRTSGTYETQYF	TGCAGCGTTACACGGACTAGCGGGACCTATGAGACCCAGTACTTC
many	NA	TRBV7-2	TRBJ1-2	CASSLTQGNYGYTF	TGTGCCAGCAGCCTAACCCAGGGTAACTATGGCTACACCTTC
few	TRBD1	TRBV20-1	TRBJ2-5	CSAYGGQGQETQYF	TGCAGTGCTTACGGGGGACAGGGGCAAGAGACCCAGTACTTC
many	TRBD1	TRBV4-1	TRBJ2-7	CASSREGTASSYEQYF	TGCGCCAGCAGCCGAGAGGGGACAGCAAGCTCCTACGAGCAGTACTTC
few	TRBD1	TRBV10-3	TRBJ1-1	CAISGDRGPTEAFF	TGTGCCATCAGTGGGGACAGGGGGCCCACTGAAGCTTTCTTT
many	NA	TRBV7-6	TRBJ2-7	CASSLADQLYEQYF	TGTGCCAGCAGCCTCGCGGACCAACTCTACGAGCAGTACTTC
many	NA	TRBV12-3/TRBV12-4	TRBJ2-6	CASSPWHSGANVLTF	TGTGCCAGCAGCCCCTGGCACTCTGGGGCCAACGTCCTGACTTTC
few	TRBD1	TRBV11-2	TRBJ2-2	CASSLPGTGGAYTGELFF	TGTGCCAGCAGCCTGCCCGGGACAGGGGGCGCTTACACCGGGGAGCTGTTTTTT
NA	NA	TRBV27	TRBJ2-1	CASSFINEQFF	TGTGCCAGCAGTTTTATAAATGAGCAGTTCTTC
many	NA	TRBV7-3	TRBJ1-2	CASSLVGKRYGYTF	TGTGCCAGCAGCTTAGTGGGGAAACGCTATGGCTACACCTTC
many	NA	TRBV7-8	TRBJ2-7	CASSLKTGGRTYEQYF	TGTGCCAGCAGCTTAAAAACCGGCGGGCGTACCTACGAGCAGTACTTC
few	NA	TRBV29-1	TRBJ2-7	CSISRQAGYEQYF	TGCAGCATTTCGCGGCAGGCCGGCTACGAGCAGTACTTC
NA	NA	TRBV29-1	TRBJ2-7	CSVEIGQGGYEQYF	TGCAGCGTTGAAATTGGCCAGGGGGGCTACGAGCAGTACTTC
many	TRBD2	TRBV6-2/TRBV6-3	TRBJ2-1	CASSYAASGRNEQFF	TGTGCCAGCAGTTACGCGGCTAGCGGGAGAAATGAGCAGTTCTTC
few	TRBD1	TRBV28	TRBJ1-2	CASSSLTGAVISSYTF	TGTGCCAGCAGTTCACTTACAGGGGCTGTAATTTCTAGCTACACCTTC
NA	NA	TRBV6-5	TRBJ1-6	CASRPGLLGSPLHF	TGTGCCAGCAGGCCAGGTCTCTTAGGATCACCCCTCCACTTT
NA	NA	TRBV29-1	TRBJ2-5	CSVEKGNSQETKYF	TGCAGCGTTGAAAAGGGGAACTCCCAAGAGACCAAGTACTTC
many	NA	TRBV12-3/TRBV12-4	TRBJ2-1	CASSSNGGVDNEQFF	TGTGCCAGCAGTTCTAACGGAGGGGTCGACAATGAGCAGTTCTTC
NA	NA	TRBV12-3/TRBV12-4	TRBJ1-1	CASSLRGPGDTEAFF	TGTGCCAGCAGTTTACGGGGACCAGGAGACACTGAAGCTTTCTTT
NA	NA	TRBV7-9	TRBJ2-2	CASSLIGGPVPGELFF	TGTGCCAGCAGCTTAATTGGGGGCCCGGTCCCCGGGGAGCTGTTTTTT
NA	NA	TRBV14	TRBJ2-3	CASSQDSSTDTQYF	TGTGCCAGCAGCCAAGATAGCAGCACAGATACGCAGTATTTT
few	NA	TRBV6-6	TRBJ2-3	CASHFLPDTQYF	TGTGCCAGCCATTTCCTACCAGATACGCAGTATTTT
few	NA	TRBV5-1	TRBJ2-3	CASSLDGTSTDTQYF	TGCGCCAGCAGCTTGGATGGGACTAGCACAGATACGCAGTATTTT